Detailed here is one T cell receptor beta chain. These data belong to a study of cytomegalovirus exposure and HLA in healthy donors. V was cut by 4 bases and J by 7 bases, with 22 bases left in between. The CDR3 is made up of 17 amino acids. Per germline, CDR1 MGHRA and CDR2 YSYEKL. The study ran its PCR with 60 Vbeta and 13 Jbeta primers. Profiled with immunoSEQ multiplex PCR; TCRdb holds only in-frame clones, not every one. The sample includes 31,000 or so clones. Material for sequencing was PBMCs. The TCR was taken from a female donor in good health and CMV-seronegative. The V and J genes are TRBV4-1 and TRBJ1-4; weak D call: TRBD1 (5 bases). CDR3 sequence (DNA): TGCGCCAGCAGCCTCCAGGGTCAGGGCCCGCCGGGTGAAAAACTGTTTTTT. Encoded protein: CASSLQGQGPPGEKLFF.